These T cell receptor beta chains were read from a single sample in a study of blood T cell repertoires in COVID-19. The assay was immunoSEQ multiplex PCR, and TCRdb's table has in-frame clones only and misses some. Of 72,000 or so clones in the sample, more than 80% were seen once. The material sequenced was peripheral blood. The receptor source for this set is a woman at least 80 years old with acute or convalescent COVID-19. Each CDR3 is given with its conserved first and last residue. The D gene is left open where the match is weak. Only part of the rows carry a size: once, few, many, or a class if the clone is expanded.

j_call	clone_size	d_call	v_call	cdr3_aa	cdr3_nt
TRBJ1-2	.	.	TRBV29-1	CSVSQGRNYGYTF	TGCAGCGTTTCCCAGGGGCGTAACTATGGCTACACCTTC
TRBJ2-1	few	TRBD1	TRBV4-2	CASSETGTGSNNEQFF	TGTGCCAGCAGCGAAACCGGGACAGGGTCCAACAATGAGCAGTTCTTC
TRBJ1-5	.	.	TRBV18	CASSPGGGSRNQPQHF	TGTGCCAGCTCACCGGGAGGAGGTAGTCGCAATCAGCCCCAGCATTTT
TRBJ2-1	.	.	TRBV2	CASSEFELSYNEQFF	TGTGCCAGCAGTGAATTTGAGTTGTCTTACAATGAGCAGTTCTTC
TRBJ2-7	.	TRBD1	TRBV4-1	CASSLRQGLSYEQYF	TGCGCCAGCAGCCTTCGACAGGGGCTCTCCTACGAGCAGTACTTC
TRBJ1-3	.	.	TRBV15	CATSRFRGSGNTIYF	TGTGCCACCAGCAGATTCAGGGGCTCTGGAAACACCATATATTTT
TRBJ2-3	.	.	TRBV11-1	CASSPRTYVGQYF	TGTGCCAGCAGCCCAAGGACATACGTGGGTCAATATTTT
TRBJ1-2	few	.	TRBV10-2	CASSEQDRTNYGYTF	TGCGCCAGCAGTGAACAGGACAGAACTAACTATGGCTACACCTTC
TRBJ1-4	.	TRBD1	TRBV5-1	CASSRGQGGEKLFF	TGCGCCAGCAGCCGGGGACAGGGAGGTGAAAAACTGTTTTTT
TRBJ1-5	.	.	TRBV10-3	CAISAFPTGQPQHF	TGTGCCATCAGTGCCTTCCCTACAGGGCAGCCCCAGCATTTT
TRBJ1-1	.	TRBD1	TRBV6-1	CASSEVRGTEAFF	TGTGCCAGCAGTGAAGTCAGGGGGACTGAAGCTTTCTTT
TRBJ1-5	.	.	TRBV27	CASRPLQGLTNQPQHF	TGTGCCAGCAGGCCCCTCCAGGGTCTCACTAATCAGCCCCAGCATTTT
TRBJ1-6	.	.	TRBV5-4	CASSLLGGGSNSPLHF	TGTGCCAGCAGCTTGCTTGGCGGGGGTTCAAATTCACCCCTCCACTTT
TRBJ2-7	.	.	TRBV18	CASSPGRDGTYEQYF	TGTGCCAGCTCACCGGGCAGGGATGGGACCTACGAGCAGTACTTC
TRBJ1-2	once	TRBD1	TRBV9	CASTGGGSYGYTF	TGTGCCAGCACAGGAGGGGGCAGCTATGGCTACACCTTC
TRBJ1-6	.	.	TRBV5-1	CASSPHGGSNSPLHF	TGCGCCAGCAGCCCTCACGGGGGGAGCAATTCACCCCTCCACTTT
TRBJ1-1	.	.	TRBV7-3	CASSFQKNTEAFF	TGTGCCAGCAGCTTTCAAAAGAACACTGAAGCTTTCTTT